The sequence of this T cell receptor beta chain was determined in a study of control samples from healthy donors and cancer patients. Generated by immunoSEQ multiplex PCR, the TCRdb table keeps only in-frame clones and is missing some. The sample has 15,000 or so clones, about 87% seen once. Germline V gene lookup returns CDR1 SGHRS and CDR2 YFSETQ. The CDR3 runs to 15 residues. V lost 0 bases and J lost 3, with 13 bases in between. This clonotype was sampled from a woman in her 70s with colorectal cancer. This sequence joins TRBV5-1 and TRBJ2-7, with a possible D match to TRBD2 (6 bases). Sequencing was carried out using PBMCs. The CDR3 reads CASSLGQEGGYEQYF. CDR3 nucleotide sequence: TGCGCCAGCAGCTTGGGGCAGGAGGGAGGCTACGAGCAGTACTTC.